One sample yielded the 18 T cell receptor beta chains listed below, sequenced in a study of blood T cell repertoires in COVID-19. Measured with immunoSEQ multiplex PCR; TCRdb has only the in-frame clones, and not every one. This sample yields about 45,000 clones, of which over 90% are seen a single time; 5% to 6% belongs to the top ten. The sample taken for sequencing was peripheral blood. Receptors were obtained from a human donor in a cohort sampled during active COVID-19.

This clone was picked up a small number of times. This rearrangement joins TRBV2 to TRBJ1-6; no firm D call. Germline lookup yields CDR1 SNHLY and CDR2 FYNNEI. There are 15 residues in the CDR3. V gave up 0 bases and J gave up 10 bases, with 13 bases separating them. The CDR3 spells CASSEARSGNSPLHF. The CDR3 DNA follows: TGTGCCAGCAGTGAAGCGCGCTCGGGTAACTCACCCCTCCACTTT. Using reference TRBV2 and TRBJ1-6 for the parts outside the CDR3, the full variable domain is EPEVTQTPSHQVTQMGQEVILRCVPISNHLYFYWYRQILGQKVEFLVSFYNNEISEKSEIFDDQFSVERPDGSNFTLKIRSTKLEDSAMYFCASSEARSGNSPLHFGNGTRLTVT.

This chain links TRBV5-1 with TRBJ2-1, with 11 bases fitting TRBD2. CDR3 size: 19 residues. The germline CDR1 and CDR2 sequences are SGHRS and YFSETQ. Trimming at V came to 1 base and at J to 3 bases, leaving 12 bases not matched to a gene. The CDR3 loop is CASSLYGSSGRADYNEQFF. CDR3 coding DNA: TGCGCCAGCAGCTTGTATGGTAGTAGCGGGAGGGCCGACTACAATGAGCAGTTCTTC.

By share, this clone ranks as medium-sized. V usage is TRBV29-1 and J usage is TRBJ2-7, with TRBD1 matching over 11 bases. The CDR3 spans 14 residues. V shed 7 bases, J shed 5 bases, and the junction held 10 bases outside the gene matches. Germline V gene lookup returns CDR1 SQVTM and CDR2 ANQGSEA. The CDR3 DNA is TGCAGCGCTGGAGGACAGGGGGCAAGCAACGAGCAGTACTTC. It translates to CSAGGQGASNEQYF.

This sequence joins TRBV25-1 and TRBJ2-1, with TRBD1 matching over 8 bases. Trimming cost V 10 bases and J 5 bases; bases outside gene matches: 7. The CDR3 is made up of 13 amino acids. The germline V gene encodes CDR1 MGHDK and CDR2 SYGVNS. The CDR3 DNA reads TGTGCCACCCTAGGGACAGGTCACAATGAGCAGTTCTTC. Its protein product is CATLGTGHNEQFF.

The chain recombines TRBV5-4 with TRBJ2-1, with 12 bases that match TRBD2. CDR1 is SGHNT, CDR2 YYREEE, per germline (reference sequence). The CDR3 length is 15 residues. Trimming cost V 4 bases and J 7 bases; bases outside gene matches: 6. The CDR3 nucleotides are TGTGCCAGCAGCCCCGGACTAGCGGGGATGAATGAGCAGTTCTTC. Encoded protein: CASSPGLAGMNEQFF.

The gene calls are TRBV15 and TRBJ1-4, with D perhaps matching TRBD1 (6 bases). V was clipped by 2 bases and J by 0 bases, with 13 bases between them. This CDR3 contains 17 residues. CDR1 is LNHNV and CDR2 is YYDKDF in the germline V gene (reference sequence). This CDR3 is CATSRPHRASTNEKLFF. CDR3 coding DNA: TGTGCCACCAGCAGACCCCACAGGGCGTCAACTAATGAAAAACTGTTTTTT.

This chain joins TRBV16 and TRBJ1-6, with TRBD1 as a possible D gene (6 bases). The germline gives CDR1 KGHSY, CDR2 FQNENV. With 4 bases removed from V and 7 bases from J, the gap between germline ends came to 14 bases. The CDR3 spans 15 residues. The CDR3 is CASSPSDRKNSPLHF. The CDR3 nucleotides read TGTGCCAGCAGCCCATCGGACAGAAAGAATTCACCCCTCCACTTT.

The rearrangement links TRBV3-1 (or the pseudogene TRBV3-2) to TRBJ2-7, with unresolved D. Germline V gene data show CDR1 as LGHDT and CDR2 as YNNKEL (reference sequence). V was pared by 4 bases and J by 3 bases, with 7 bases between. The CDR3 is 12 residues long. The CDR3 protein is CASSRSLYEQYF. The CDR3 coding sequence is TGTGCCAGCAGCCGAAGCCTCTACGAGCAGTACTTC.

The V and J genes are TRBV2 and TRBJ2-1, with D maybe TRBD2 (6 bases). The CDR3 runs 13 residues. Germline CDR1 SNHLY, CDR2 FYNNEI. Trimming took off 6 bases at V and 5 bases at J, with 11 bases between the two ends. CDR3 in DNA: TGTGCCAGCAGACTGGGACTTAACAATGAGCAGTTCTTC. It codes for CASRLGLNNEQFF. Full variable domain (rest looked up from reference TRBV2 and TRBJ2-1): EPEVTQTPSHQVTQMGQEVILRCVPISNHLYFYWYRQILGQKVEFLVSFYNNEISEKSEIFDDQFSVERPDGSNFTLKIRSTKLEDSAMYFCASRLGLNNEQFFGPGTRLTVL.

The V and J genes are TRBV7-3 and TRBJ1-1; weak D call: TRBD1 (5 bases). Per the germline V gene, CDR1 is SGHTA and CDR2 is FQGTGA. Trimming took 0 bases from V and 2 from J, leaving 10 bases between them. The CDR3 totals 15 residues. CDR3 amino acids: CASSLTYDRNTEAFF. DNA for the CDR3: TGTGCCAGCAGCTTAACTTATGACAGAAACACTGAAGCTTTCTTT. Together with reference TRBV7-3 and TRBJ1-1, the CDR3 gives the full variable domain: GAGVSQTPSNKVTEKGKYVELRCDPISGHTALYWYRQSLGQGPEFLIYFQGTGAADDSGLPNDRFFAVRPEGSVSTLKIQRTERGDSAVYLCASSLTYDRNTEAFFGQGTRLTVV.

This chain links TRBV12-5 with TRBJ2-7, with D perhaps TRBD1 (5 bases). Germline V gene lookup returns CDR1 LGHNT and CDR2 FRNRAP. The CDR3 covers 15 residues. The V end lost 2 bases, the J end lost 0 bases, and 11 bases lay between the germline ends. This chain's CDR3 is CASGLSLRASYEQYF. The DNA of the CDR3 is TGTGCTAGTGGTTTGTCCCTCAGGGCCTCCTACGAGCAGTACTTC.

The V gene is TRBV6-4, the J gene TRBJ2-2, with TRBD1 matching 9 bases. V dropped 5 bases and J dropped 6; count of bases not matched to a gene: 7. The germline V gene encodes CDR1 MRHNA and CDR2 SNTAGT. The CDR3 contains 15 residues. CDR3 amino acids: CASSTTGGASGELFF. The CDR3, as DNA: TGTGCCAGCAGTACTACAGGGGGCGCCTCCGGGGAGCTGTTTTTT.

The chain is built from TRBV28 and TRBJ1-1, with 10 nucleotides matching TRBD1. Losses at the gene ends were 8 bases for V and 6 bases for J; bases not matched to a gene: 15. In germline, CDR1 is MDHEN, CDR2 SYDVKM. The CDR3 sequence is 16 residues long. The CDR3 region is CASGLPGQGHRAEAFF. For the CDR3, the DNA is TGTGCCAGCGGTCTACCGGGACAGGGGCACCGCGCTGAAGCTTTCTTT.

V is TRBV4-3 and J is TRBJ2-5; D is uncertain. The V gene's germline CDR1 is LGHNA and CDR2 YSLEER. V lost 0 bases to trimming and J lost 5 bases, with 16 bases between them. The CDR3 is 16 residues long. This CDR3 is CASSQDWIVKRETQYF. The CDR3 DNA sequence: TGCGCCAGCAGCCAAGATTGGATTGTTAAGCGCGAGACCCAGTACTTC.

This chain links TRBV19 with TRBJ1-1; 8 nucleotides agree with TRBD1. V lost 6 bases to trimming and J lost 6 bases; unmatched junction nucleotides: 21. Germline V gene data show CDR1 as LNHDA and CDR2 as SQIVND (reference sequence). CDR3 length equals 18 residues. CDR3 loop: CASSPIAGTGGFDPEAFF. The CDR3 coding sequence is TGTGCCAGTAGCCCAATAGCCGGGACAGGAGGGTTCGATCCTGAAGCTTTCTTT.

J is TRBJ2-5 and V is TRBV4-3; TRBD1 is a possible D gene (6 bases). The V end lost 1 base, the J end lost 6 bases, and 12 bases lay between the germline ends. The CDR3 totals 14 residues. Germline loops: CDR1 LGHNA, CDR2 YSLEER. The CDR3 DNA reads TGCGCCAGCAGCCAAGGCAGGGGCGGAAAGACCCAGTACTTC. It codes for CASSQGRGGKTQYF.

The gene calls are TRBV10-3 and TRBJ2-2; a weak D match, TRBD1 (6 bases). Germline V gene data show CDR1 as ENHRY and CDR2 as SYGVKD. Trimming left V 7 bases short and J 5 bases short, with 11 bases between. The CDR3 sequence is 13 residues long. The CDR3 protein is CAIKEGGTGELFF. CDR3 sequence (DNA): TGTGCCATCAAGGAAGGGGGTACCGGGGAGCTGTTTTTT.

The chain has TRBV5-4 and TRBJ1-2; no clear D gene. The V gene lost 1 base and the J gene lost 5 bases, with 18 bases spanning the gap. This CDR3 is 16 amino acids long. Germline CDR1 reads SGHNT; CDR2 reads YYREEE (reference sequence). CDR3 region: CASSLLQLSEPYGYTF. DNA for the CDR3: TGTGCCAGCAGCTTGTTACAGCTTTCCGAGCCTTATGGCTACACCTTC.